The T cell receptor beta chain under discussion was sequenced for a study of CD8+CD57+ T cells in acquired aplastic anemia. Study-level points and caveats: Overlapping CD8+ CDR3 repertoires of patients and controls contained about 27 shared sequences.

Profiling of TCR beta VDJ combinations and CDR3 sequences used genomic DNA as template. MiXCR, run by TCRdb on the reads, gives a single entry per CDR3 protein. The table includes about 400,000 distinct CDR3 sequences, about 70% detected once. In the case of this clonotype: Its antigen is not identified.

Germline trimming cut 3 bases from V and 7 bases from J; bases unmatched to any gene: 6. The CDR3 contains 15 residues. Germline V CDR1 and CDR2: SEHNR, FQNEAQ (reference sequence). The receptor was derived from a human donor in good health, serving as a control. The chain recombines TRBV7-9 with TRBJ2-2, with TRBD1 matching over 9 bases. Sequencing was done on a sample of sorted CD4+, CD8+, or CD8+CD57+ T cells (not recorded which) from PBMCs. The CDR3 loop reads CASSFRTGVGGELFF. CDR3 nucleotides: TGTGCCAGCAGCTTTCGGACAGGGGTCGGCGGGGAGCTGTTTTTT.